The source of this TCR beta chain is a study of shared clonotypes between healthy human individuals. Study-wide background: Sampling drew on donors who were two women and a few men aged 18 to 49.

Sequenced by immunoSEQ multiplex PCR; TCRdb stores in-frame clones only, minus some. The sample records 2 million to 2.5 million clones, around 92% being singletons. CDR1 and CDR2 (germline): SEHNR, FQNEAQ (reference sequence). J was trimmed by 4 bases and V by 5 bases; bases with no gene match: 9. The CDR3 runs to 15 residues. The receptor comes from a man aged 18 to 35 in good health. Some clones in this sample may be carry-over from other donors' samples. This chain uses TRBV7-9 with TRBJ2-7, with TRBD2 matching 9 bases. The sample taken for sequencing was naive CD4+ T cells from PBMCs. Indicated subset: CD45RA+ positively selected. CDR3 nucleotides: TGTGCCAGCAGCCCGTGGCGGGAGGGCCGGTACGAGCAGTACTTC. As protein: CASSPWREGRYEQYF.